The clone carrying this T cell receptor beta chain came up many times. Its specificity is not known. TCRdb itself ran the 5' RACE reads through MiXCR, one entry per CDR3 protein. The data contain roughly 28,000 distinct CDR3 sequences, approximately 7% of them seen just once; the ten biggest clones take up roughly 22%. Time point described: sample taken at primary tumor resection. This sample stems from a study of spatial heterogeneity in lung cancer. The CDR3 spans 16 residues. Germline V gene lookup returns CDR1 LGHNA and CDR2 YNFKEQ. Unmatched junction bases numbered 8, after V lost 1 base and J lost 2 bases. Study-wide results and limits: Expanded intratumoral alpha and beta TCR counts tracked tumor mutation counts.

Sample: lung tumor tissue, taken at surgery. The receptor comes from a male donor with early-stage non-small cell lung cancer. V gene TRBV4-2 combines with J gene TRBJ2-7, with TRBD1 matching over 7 bases. CDR3 nucleotides: TGTGCCAGCAGCCAAGGCTATCGGACAGGAGCCTACGAGCAGTACTTC. This codes for CASSQGYRTGAYEQYF.